This paragraph reports one T cell receptor beta chain. The junction had 4 bases not matched to a gene; V was cut back by 5 bases and J by 4 bases. The V gene's germline CDR1 is MDHEN and CDR2 SYDVKM. The CDR3 totals 14 residues. A quantity of about 0.45 to 1 ug RNA underwent reverse transcription using random hexamers. MiXCR, applied by TCRdb to the immunoSEQ multiplex PCR reads, yields one record per CDR3 protein. The sample contains roughly 100,000 distinct CDR3 sequences, around 96% of which appear only once. The sample is drawn from a study of CD8 T cells in Susac syndrome. The chain carries TRBV28 and TRBJ2-7, with 11 bases identical to TRBD1. The clonotype comes from a human donor with Susac syndrome. The material sequenced was CD8+ T cells from PBMCs. The CDR3 protein is CASSRTGGWYEQYF. The CDR3 DNA follows: TGTGCCAGCAGTCGGACAGGGGGCTGGTACGAGCAGTACTTC.